This TCR beta chain originates from a study of regulatory T cells in long-lasting Graves disease. This sample's time point: newly diagnosed GD, antithyroid drugs for less than 3 months. RNA from PBMCs was the source of the TCR library. CDR1 and CDR2 (germline): MDHEN, SYDVKM. The CDR3 extends over 13 amino acids. V was shortened by 2 bases and J by 11 bases, with 13 bases between the two germline ends. In its sample, this clonotype was seen many times. Sequencing libraries for TCR beta were prepared with iRepertoire HTBI primers and Arm-PCR of CDR3 regions. MiXCR was run by TCRdb on the multiplex PCR reads, yielding one entry per CDR3 protein. This sample has 400,000 to 500,000 distinct CDR3 sequences, with under 15% found just once. This sample was shared with a second study, whose subject was T cells in Graves' hyperthyroidism and ophthalmopathy. That investigation notes: A set of HTBI primers served as the primers for a first-round RT-PCR of the TCR CDR3.

The chain couples TRBV28 to TRBJ1-5, with D unclear. This receptor was obtained from a woman aged 30 to 39 with Graves disease. This specimen consisted of peripheral blood mononuclear cells (PBMCs), obtained at new diagnosis, from a patient treated with antithyroid drugs. The CDR3 nucleotides read TGTGCCAGCAGTTTAAGTGGCGGTATGACCCAGCATTTT. Residues: CASSLSGGMTQHF. The full variable domain, in which reference TRBV28 and TRBJ1-5 provide the parts outside the CDR3, is DVKVTQSSRYLVKRTGEKVFLECVQDMDHENMFWYRQDPGLGLRLIYFSYDVKMKEKGDIPEGYSVSREKKERFSLILESASTNQTSMYLCASSLSGGMTQHFGDGTRLSIL.